This T cell receptor (beta chain) was captured in a study of cytomegalovirus exposure and HLA in healthy donors. Study-wide findings and caveats: Later work associated roughly 17,000 TCR beta sequences with HLA alleles at 0.05 false discovery rate. Presence/absence comparisons presumed near-even sequencing depth among donors. Follow-up analysis found HLA locus-dependent TCR association rates, highest for DRB1 and lowest for HLA-C. According to a later analysis, most TCR beta chains associated with CMV appeared HLA-restricted.

The study ran its PCR with 60 Vbeta and 13 Jbeta primers. Assay: immunoSEQ multiplex PCR; the TCRdb copy retains only in-frame clones and omits some. Altogether about 130,000 clones are present, roughly 80% being singletons, with the ten largest covering roughly 1.2%. Remarks on this clone: Its antigen is not known.

The CDR3 loop spans 13 amino acids. Germline V gene data show CDR1 as SEHNR and CDR2 as FQNEAQ (reference sequence). Trimming removed 4 bases from V and 3 bases from J, with 10 bases in between. This sequence joins TRBV7-9 and TRBJ2-7; D gene ambiguous. The receptor was isolated from a boy aged 5-17 years in good health and CMV-seronegative. The source material was PBMCs. The CDR3 coding sequence is TGTGCCAGCAGCTCCCGAACTGGCTACGAGCAGTACTTC. Amino acids: CASSSRTGYEQYF.